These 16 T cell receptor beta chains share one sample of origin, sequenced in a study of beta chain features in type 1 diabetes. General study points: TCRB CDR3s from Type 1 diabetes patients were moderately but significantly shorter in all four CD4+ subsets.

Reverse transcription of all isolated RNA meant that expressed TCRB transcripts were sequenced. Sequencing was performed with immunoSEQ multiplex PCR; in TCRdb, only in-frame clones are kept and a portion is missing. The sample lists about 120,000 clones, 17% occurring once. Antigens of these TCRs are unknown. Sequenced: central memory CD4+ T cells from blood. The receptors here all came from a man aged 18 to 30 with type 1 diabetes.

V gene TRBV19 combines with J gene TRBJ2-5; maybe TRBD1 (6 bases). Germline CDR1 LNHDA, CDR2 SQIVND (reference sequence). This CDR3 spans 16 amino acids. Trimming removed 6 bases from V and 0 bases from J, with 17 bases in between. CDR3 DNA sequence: TGTGCCAGTAGGCCTACAGGGCTGATGTACCAAGAGACCCAGTACTTC. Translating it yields CASRPTGLMYQETQYF.

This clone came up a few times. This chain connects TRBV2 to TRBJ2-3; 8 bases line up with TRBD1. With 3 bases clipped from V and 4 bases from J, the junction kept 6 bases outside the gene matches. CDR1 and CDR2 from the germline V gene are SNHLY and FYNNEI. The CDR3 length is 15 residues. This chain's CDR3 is CASSEEQGVADTQYF. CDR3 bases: TGTGCCAGCAGTGAGGAACAGGGGGTGGCAGATACGCAGTATTTT.

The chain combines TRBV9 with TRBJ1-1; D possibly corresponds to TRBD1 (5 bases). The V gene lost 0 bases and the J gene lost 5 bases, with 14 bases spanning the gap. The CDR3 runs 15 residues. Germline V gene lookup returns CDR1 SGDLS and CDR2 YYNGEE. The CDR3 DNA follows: TGTGCCAGCAGCGTAGGTCAGGGTTTGGGAACTGAAGCTTTCTTT. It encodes CASSVGQGLGTEAFF.

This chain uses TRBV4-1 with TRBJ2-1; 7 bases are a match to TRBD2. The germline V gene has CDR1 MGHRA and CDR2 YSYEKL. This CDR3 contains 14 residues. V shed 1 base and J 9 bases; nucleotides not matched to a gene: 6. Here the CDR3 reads CASSQGASGGEQFF. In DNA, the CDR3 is TGCGCCAGCAGCCAAGGTGCTAGCGGAGGTGAGCAGTTCTTC.

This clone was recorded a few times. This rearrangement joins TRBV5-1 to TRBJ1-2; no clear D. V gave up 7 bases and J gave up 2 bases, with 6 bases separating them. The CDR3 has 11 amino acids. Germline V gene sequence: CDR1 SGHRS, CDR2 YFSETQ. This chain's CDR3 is CASGDNYGYTF. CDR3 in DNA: TGCGCCAGCGGAGACAACTATGGCTACACCTTC.

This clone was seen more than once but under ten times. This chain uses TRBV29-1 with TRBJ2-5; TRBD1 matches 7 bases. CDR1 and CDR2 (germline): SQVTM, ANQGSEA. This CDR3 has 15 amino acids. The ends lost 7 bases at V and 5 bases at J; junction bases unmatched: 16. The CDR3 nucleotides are TGCAGCGCCCAACCCCTACGCGCCAGGGGGGAGACCCAGTACTTC. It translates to CSAQPLRARGETQYF.

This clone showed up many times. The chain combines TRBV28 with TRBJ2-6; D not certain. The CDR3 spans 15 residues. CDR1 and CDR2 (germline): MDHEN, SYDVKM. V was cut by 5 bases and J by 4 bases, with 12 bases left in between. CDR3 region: CASSPPDTGANVLTF. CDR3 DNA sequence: TGTGCCAGCAGTCCGCCTGATACAGGGGCCAACGTCCTGACTTTC.

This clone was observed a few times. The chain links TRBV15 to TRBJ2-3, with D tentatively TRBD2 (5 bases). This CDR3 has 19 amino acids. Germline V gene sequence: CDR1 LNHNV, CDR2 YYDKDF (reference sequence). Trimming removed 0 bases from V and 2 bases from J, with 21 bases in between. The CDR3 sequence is CATSRDRQAPQDYTDTQYF. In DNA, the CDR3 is TGTGCCACCAGCAGAGATAGGCAGGCCCCACAAGACTACACAGATACGCAGTATTTT.

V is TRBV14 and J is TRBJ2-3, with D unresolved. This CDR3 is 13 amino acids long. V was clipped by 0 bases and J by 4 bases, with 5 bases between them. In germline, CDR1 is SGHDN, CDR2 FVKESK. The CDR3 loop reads CASSQEGADTQYF. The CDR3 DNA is TGTGCCAGCAGCCAAGAAGGAGCAGATACGCAGTATTTT. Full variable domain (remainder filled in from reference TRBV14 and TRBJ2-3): EAGVTQFPSHSVIEKGQTVTLRCDPISGHDNLYWYRRVMGKEIKFLLHFVKESKQDESGMPNNRFLAERTGGTYSTLKVQPAELEDSGVYFCASSQEGADTQYFGPGTRLTVL.

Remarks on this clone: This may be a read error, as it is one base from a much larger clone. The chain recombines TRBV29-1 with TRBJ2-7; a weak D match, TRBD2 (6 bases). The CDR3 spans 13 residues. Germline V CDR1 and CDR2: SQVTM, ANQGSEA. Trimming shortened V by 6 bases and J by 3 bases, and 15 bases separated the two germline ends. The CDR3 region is CSVDAAGGYEQYF. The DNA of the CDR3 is TGCAGCGTGGACGCGGCCGGGGGCTACGAGCAGTACTTC.

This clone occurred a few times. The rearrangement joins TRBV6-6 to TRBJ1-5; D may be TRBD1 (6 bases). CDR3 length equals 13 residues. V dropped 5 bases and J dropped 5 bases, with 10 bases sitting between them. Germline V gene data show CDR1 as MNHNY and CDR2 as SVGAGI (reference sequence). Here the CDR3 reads CASSTGGYQPQHF. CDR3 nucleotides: TGTGCCAGCAGTACGGGGGGCTATCAGCCCCAGCATTTT.

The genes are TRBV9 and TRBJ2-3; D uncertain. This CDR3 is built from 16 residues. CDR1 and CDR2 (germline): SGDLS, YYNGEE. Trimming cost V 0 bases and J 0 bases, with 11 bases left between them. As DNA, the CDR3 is TGTGCCAGCAGCGTAGTTGGCTCGTCTAGCACAGATACGCAGTATTTT. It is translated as CASSVVGSSSTDTQYF.

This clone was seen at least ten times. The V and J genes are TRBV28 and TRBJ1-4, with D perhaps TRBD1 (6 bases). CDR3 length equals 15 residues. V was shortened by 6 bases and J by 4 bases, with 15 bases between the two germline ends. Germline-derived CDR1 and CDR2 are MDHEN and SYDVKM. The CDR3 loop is CASRITQGYNEKLFF. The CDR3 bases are TGTGCCAGCAGAATTACACAGGGTTATAATGAAAAACTGTTTTTT.

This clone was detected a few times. This CDR3 is CASSLGRSQETQYF. DNA of the CDR3: TGCGCCAGCAGCCTCGGCCGGAGCCAAGAGACCCAGTACTTC. The chain joins TRBV5-1 to TRBJ2-5; D not resolved. The V gene's germline CDR1 is SGHRS and CDR2 YFSETQ. Trimming cost V 4 bases and J 1 base, with 11 bases left between them. The CDR3 totals 14 residues.

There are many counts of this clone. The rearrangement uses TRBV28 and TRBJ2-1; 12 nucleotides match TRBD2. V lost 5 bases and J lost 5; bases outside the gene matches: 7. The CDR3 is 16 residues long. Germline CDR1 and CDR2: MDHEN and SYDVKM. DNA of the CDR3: TGTGCCAGCAGTGCTAGCGGGAGGGGGTTGGACAATGAGCAGTTCTTC. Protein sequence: CASSASGRGLDNEQFF.

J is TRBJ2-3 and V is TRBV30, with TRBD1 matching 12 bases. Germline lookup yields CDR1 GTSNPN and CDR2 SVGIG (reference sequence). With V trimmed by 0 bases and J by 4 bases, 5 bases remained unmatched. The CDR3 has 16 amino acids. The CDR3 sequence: CAWSVGTGGTADTQYF. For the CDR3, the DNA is TGTGCCTGGAGTGTAGGGACAGGGGGCACGGCAGATACGCAGTATTTT.